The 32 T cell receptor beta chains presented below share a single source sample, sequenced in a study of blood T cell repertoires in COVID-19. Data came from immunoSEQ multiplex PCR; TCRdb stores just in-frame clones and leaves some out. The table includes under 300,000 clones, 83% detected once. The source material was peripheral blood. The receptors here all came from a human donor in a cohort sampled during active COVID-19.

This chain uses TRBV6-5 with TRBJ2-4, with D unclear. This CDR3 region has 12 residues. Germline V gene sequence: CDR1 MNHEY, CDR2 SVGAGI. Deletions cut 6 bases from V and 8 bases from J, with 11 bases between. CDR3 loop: CASSLPSDIQYF. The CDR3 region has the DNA TGTGCCAGCAGCCTACCAAGCGACATTCAGTACTTC.

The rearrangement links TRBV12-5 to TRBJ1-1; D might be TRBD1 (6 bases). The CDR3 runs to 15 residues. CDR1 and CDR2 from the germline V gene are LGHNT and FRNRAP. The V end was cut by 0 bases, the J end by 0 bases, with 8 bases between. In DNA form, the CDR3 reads TGTGCTAGTGGTTTGGTACAGGGTATGAACACTGAAGCTTTCTTT. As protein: CASGLVQGMNTEAFF.

CDR3 nucleotides: TGTGCCAGCAGAGACAGACTTCGGACTGAAGCTTTCTTT. Its protein product is CASRDRLRTEAFF. J is TRBJ1-1 and V is TRBV7-2; a weak D match, TRBD1 (5 bases). V was pared by 6 bases and J by 5 bases, with 13 bases between. Per germline, CDR1 SGHTA and CDR2 FQGNSA. The CDR3 is 13 residues long.

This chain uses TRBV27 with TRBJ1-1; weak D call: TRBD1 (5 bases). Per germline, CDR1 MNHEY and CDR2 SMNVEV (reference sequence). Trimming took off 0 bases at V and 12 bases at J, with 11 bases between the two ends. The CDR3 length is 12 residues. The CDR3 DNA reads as TGTGCCAGCAGTTTATCAGGCAGGGCGACTTTCTTT. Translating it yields CASSLSGRATFF.

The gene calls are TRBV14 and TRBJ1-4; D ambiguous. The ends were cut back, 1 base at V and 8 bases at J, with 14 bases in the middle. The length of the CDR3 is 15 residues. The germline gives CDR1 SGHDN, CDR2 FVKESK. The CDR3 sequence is CASSQVSSSSEKLFF. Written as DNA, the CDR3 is TGTGCCAGCAGCCAAGTGAGCTCGTCGAGCGAAAAACTGTTTTTT.

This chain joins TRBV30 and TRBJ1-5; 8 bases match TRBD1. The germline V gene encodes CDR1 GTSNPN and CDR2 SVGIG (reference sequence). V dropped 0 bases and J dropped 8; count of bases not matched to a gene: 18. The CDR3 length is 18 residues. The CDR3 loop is CAWSVPPTDRGSLEPQHF. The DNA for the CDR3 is TGTGCCTGGAGTGTACCCCCAACCGACAGGGGTTCTTTAGAGCCCCAGCATTTT.

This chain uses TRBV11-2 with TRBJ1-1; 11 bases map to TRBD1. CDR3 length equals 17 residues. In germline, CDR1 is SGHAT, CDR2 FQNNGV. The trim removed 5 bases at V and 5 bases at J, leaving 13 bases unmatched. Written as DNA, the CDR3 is TGTGCCAGCAGCCCTGGACAGGGGGCGCGTCTCCTGACTGAAGCTTTCTTT. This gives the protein CASSPGQGARLLTEAFF.

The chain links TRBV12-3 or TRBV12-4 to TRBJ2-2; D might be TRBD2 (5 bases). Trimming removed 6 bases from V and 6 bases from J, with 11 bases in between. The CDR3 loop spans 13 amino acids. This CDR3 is CASSLKRAGELFF. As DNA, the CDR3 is TGTGCCAGCAGCCTTAAGAGGGCCGGGGAGCTGTTTTTT.

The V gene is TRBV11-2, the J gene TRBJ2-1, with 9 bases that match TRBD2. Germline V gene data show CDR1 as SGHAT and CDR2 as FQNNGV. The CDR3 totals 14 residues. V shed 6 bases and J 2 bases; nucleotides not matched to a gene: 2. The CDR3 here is CASSPSGTYNEQFF. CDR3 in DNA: TGTGCCAGCAGTCCTAGCGGGACCTACAATGAGCAGTTCTTC.

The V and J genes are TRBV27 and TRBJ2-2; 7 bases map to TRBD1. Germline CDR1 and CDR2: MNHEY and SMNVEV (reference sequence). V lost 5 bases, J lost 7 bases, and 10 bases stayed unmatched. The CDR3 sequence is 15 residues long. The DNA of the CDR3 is TGTGCCAGCAGTCAACCGGGACAGATGGTCGGGGAGCTGTTTTTT. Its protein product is CASSQPGQMVGELFF.

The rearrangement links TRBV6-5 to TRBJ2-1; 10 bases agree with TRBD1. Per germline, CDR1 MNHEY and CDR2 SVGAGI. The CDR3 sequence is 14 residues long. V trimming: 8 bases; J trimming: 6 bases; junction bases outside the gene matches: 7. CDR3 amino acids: CASARDRGFNEQFF. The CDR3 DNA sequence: TGTGCCAGCGCCCGGGACAGGGGTTTCAATGAGCAGTTCTTC.

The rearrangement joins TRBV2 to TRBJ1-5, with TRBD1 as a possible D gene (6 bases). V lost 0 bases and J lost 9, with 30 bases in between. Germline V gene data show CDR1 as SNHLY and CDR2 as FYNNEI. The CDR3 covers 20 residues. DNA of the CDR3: TGTGCCAGCAGTGAAGCCCCAACCCCGAAGCAGGGGATTAGCCTCCGGCCCCAGCATTTT. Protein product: CASSEAPTPKQGISLRPQHF. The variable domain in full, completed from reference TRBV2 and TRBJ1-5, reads EPEVTQTPSHQVTQMGQEVILRCVPISNHLYFYWYRQILGQKVEFLVSFYNNEISEKSEIFDDQFSVERPDGSNFTLKIRSTKLEDSAMYFCASSEAPTPKQGISLRPQHFGDGTRLSIL.

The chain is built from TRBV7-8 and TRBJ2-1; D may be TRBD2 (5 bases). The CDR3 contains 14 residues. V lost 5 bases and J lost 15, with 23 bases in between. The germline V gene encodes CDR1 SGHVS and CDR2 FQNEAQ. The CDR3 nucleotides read TGTGCCAGCAGCCATCGCACGGGGTACCGGGATCCGTTCTTC. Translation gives CASSHRTGYRDPFF.

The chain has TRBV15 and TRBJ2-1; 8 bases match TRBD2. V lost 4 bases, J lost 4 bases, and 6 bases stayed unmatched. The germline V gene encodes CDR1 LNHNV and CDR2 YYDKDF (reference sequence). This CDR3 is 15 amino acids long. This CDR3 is CATSTGLAAYNEQFF. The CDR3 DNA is TGTGCCACCAGCACCGGACTAGCAGCATACAATGAGCAGTTCTTC.

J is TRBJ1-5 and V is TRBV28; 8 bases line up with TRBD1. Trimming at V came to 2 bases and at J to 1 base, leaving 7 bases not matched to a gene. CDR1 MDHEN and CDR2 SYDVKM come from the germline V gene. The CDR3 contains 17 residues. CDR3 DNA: TGTGCCAGCAGTTTACCATACGACAGGGGCAGCAATCAGCCCCAGCATTTT. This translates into CASSLPYDRGSNQPQHF.

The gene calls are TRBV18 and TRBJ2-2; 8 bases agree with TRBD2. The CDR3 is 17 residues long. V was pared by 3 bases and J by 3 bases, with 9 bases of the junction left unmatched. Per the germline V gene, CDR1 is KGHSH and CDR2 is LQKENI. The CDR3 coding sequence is TGTGCCAGCTCACCCCTGATGGCGGGAGGTGACACCGGGGAGCTGTTTTTT. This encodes CASSPLMAGGDTGELFF.

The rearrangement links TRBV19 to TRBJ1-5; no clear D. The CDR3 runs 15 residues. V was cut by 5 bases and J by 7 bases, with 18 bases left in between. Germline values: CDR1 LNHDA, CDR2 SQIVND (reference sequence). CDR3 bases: TGTGCCAGTAGTTCCGCGGGGAGGGAGAACCAGCCCCAGCATTTT. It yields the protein CASSSAGRENQPQHF.

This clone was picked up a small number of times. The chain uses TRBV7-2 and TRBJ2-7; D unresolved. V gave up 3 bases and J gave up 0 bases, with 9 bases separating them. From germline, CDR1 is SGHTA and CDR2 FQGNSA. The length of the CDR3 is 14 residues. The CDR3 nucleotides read TGTGCCAGCAGCTTTGAAACTCACTCCTACGAGCAGTACTTC. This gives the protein CASSFETHSYEQYF.

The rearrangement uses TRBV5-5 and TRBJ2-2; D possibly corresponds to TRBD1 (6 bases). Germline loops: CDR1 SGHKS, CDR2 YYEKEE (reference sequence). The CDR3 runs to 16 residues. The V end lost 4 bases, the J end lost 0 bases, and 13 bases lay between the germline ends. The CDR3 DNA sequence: TGTGCCAGCAGCCCACAGGGCCCACCGAACACCGGGGAGCTGTTTTTT. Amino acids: CASSPQGPPNTGELFF.

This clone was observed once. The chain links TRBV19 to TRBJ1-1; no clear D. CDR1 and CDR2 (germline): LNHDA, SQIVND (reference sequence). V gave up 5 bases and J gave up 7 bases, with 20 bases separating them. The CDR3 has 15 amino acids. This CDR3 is CASSPRGRQIGEAFF. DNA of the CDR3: TGTGCCAGTAGTCCCAGAGGAAGGCAGATCGGTGAAGCTTTCTTT.

The CDR3: CASSYGLAVGSEYF. CDR3 DNA sequence: TGTGCCAGCAGCTATGGACTAGCGGTCGGATCGGAGTACTTC. The chain uses TRBV5-5 and TRBJ2-7, with 10 positions matching TRBD2. The germline gives CDR1 SGHKS, CDR2 YYEKEE (reference sequence). CDR3 length: 14 amino acids. J was trimmed by 11 bases and V by 3 bases; bases with no gene match: 11.

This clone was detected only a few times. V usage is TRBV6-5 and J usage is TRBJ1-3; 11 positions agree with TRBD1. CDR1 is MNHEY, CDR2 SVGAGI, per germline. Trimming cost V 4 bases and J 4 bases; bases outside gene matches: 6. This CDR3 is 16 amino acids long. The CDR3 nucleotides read TGTGCCAGCAGTTCACGGGACAGGGGGGAAGGAAACACCATATATTTT. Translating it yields CASSSRDRGEGNTIYF.

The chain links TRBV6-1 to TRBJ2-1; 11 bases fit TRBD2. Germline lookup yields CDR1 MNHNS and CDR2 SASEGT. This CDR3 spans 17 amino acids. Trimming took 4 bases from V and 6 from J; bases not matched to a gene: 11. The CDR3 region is CASSARTGTSGTNEQFF. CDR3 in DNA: TGTGCCAGCAGTGCCAGGACCGGGACTAGCGGAACCAATGAGCAGTTCTTC.

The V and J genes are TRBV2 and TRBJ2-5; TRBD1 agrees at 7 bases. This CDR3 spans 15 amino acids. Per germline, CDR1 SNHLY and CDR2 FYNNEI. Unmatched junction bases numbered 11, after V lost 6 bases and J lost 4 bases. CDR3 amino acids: CASSAGTAKPETQYF. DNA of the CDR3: TGTGCCAGCAGCGCCGGGACAGCCAAGCCAGAGACCCAGTACTTC.

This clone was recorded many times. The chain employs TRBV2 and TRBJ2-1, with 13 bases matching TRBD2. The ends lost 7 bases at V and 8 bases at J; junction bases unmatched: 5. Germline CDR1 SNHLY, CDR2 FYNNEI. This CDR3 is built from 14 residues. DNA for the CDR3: TGTGCCAGCATCGGACTAGCGGGAGTCGATGAGCAGTTCTTC. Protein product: CASIGLAGVDEQFF.

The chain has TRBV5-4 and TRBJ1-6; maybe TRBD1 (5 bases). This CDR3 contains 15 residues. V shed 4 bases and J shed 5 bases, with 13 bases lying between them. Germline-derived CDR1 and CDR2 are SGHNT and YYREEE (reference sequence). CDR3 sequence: CASSPPGRDNSPLHF. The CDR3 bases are TGTGCCAGCAGCCCCCCCGGCAGGGATAATTCACCCCTCCACTTT.

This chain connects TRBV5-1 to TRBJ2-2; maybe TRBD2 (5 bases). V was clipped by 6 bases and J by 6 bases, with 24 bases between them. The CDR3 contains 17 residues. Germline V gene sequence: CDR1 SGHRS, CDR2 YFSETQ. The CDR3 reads CASTPPPGSPRPGELFF. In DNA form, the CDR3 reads TGCGCCAGCACTCCCCCACCTGGGAGTCCCAGGCCCGGGGAGCTGTTTTTT. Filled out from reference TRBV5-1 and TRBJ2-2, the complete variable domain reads KAGVTQTPRYLIKTRGQQVTLSCSPISGHRSVSWYQQTPGQGLQFLFEYFSETQRNKGNFPGRFSGRQFSNSRSEMNVSTLELGDSALYLCASTPPPGSPRPGELFFGEGSRLTVL.

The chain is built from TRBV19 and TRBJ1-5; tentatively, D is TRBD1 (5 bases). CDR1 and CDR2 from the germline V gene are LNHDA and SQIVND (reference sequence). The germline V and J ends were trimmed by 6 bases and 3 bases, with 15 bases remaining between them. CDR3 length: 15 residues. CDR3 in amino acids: CASSPWAGLNQPQHF. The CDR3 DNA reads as TGTGCCAGTAGCCCCTGGGCAGGGCTCAATCAGCCCCAGCATTTT.

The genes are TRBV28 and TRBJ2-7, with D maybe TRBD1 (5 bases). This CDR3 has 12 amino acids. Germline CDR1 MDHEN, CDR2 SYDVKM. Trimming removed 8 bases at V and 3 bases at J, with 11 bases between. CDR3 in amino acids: CASSTDRYEQYF. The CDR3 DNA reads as TGTGCCAGCTCGACAGACCGCTACGAGCAGTACTTC.

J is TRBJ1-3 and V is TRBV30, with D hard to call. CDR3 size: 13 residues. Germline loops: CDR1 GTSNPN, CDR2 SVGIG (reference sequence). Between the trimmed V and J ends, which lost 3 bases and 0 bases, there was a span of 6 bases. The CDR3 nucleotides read TGTGCCTGGAGGGAGATCTCTGGAAACACCATATATTTT. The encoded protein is CAWREISGNTIYF.

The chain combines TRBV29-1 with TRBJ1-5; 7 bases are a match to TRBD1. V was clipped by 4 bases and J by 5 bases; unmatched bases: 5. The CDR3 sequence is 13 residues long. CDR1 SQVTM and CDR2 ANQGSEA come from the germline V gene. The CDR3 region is CSVALGQDQPQHF. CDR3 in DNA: TGCAGCGTTGCCCTAGGACAGGATCAGCCCCAGCATTTT.

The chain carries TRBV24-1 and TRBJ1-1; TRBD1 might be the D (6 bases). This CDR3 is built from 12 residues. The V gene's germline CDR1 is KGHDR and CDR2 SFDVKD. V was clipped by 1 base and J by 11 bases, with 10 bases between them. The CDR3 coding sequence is TGTGCCACCAGTGATTTAACAGGGAAGGCTTTCTTT. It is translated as CATSDLTGKAFF.